The present TCR beta chain was sequenced within a study of a mutant IDH1 vaccine in newly diagnosed glioma (dated by TCRdb to about 2021). Background for the entire study: Vaccination started 4-6 weeks after radiotherapy alone, or was given together with temozolomide cycles in the groups whose treatment included chemotherapy. Of the roughly 34 treated patients, approximately 62% were male and around 38% were female, and a mean age of 40.4 years was recorded. Prior to enrollment, patients had been given standard therapy consisting of radiotherapy alone, temozolomide alone, or radiochemotherapy with temozolomide, with the combination given to most patients. Visit V12 was the week-35 safety follow-up and visit V13 was the week-47 end of study. Six visits were used for peripheral blood collection: V03 (baseline), V05, V07, V10, V12 and V13. Longitudinal TCRB deep sequencing was performed for roughly 25 treated patients wherever samples were available for exploratory analyses. Overall study results and their limits: The authors stated that sample limitations prevented analyses of patient blood samples from being reproduced. Availability determined which PBMC samples were chosen for TCRB deep sequencing. Across multiple MHC alleles, vaccine-induced immune responses were seen in roughly 93% of patients. Changes in the top peripheral T cell clonotypes picked up by TCRB sequencing did not appear to be linked to pseudoprogression.

Receptor libraries were prepared by the immunoSEQ multiplex PCR assay. Following the manufacturer's protocol, the hsTCRB Kit was used to amplify rearranged TCR beta chain sequences. TCRB libraries were sequenced on an Illumina MiSeq. Processing in the source paper ran as follows. Demultiplexing, trimming and gene mapping were performed with the kit vendor's proprietary platform. In TCRdb, the immuneACCESS table is reduced to in-frame sequences with V and J assigned. These tables do not hold every clone; where another copy was compared, an unresolved V gene accounts for under half, and the others remain unexplained. From that table come the V and J calls and clone size; the DNA was used to work out D and trimming. The sample yields tens of thousands of clones; 70% to 85% were counted once. Roughly 5.3% of the sample lies in the top ten. The time point label for this specimen denotes: week 47, end of study. Every vaccine dose consisted of 300 ug of a 20-mer mutant IDH1 peptide in Montanide, administered subcutaneously together with topical imiquimod. Patients received eight vaccinations in weeks 1, 3, 5, 7, 11, 15, 19 and 23, corresponding to visits V03 through V10. All donors had newly diagnosed IDH1-mutant astrocytomas of WHO grade 3 or 4 that showed loss of nuclear ATRX. The samples were drawn from NOA16, a multicentre, single-arm, open-label phase I trial in Germany that tested a mutant IDH1 peptide vaccine in humans for the first time. Genomic DNA for TCRB sequencing was isolated from EDTA blood with the DNeasy Blood and Tissue Kit.

About this clone: Its antigen is still unknown. Base qualities were left out, and no much larger clone turns up one base away.

Spanning cysteine to phenylalanine, the CDR3 consists of 14 amino acids. Left in the record is the CDR3 DNA by itself, 42 bases read in frame from the first base. CDR1 and CDR2 (MNHEY, SVGAGI) derive from the germline V gene. The junction carries 10 bases between V and J, which are trimmed by 4 bases and 6 bases respectively. The V gene is TRBV6-5 and the J gene is TRBJ1-6; the D segment cannot be called with confidence. This TCR was sampled from a man aged 50-60 years with glioma. Sequencing used PBMCs, obtained from a glioma patient whose treatment included an IDH1 peptide vaccine. The DNA sequence reads TGTGCCAGCAGTTCCCACACCTCTAATTCACCCCTCCACTTT. Its coded protein is CASSSHTSNSPLHF.